This entry concerns a single TCR beta chain. Its antigen is currently unknown. Method: immunoSEQ multiplex PCR; TCRdb's copy keeps in-frame clones and lacks some. This sample yields nearly 60,000 clones, of which roughly 87% are seen a single time; around 3.5% belongs to the top ten. The data are from a study of identifying expanded T cells in peripheral blood. Points from the study as a whole: Roughly two-week clone count variance significantly increased as total template count grew. Technical replicates showed about 1.2 changed clones; approximately 2 weeks about 16.4; four weeks 19.

The source material was blood. The receptor's source is a person aged 18 to 69 in good health.

CDR3 DNA: TGTGCCAGCAGCGTAGTACAGGGGATAGATACGCAGTATTTT. This gives the protein CASSVVQGIDTQYF. The V and J genes are TRBV9 and TRBJ2-3, with 7 nucleotides matching TRBD1. The CDR3 is 14 residues long. Germline-derived CDR1 and CDR2 are SGDLS and YYNGEE. V lost 0 bases, J lost 5 bases, and 3 bases stayed unmatched.